This paragraph reports one T cell receptor (beta chain). Its antigen specificity is not known. There are no base qualities to consult, and no much larger clone falls within one base. This record belongs to a study of blood T cell repertoires in COVID-19 (dated by TCRdb to the early 2020s). Regarding the study in general: Samples covering the acute and convalescent phases of COVID-19 were provided by collaborators in the United States, Italy and Spain. The material from the prospective study consisted of cDNA or gDNA derived from T cells, B-cell-depleted T cells, or PBMCs. The dataset comprised deeply sampled blood TCRbeta repertoires from subjects exposed to, actively infected with, or recovered from COVID-19. A freely available public database, intended as a resource for researchers studying the immune response to SARS-CoV-2, is where the repertoires were released. Samples were obtained from the ongoing ImmuneRACE study (first 160 participants) and from about 1,300 subjects provided by 6 global collaborators. Sample metadata almost always included a de-identified subject ID, COVID-19 status, age in years and sex. Where available, HLA class I and class II types were obtained from metadata supplied by the sample provider rather than from assay-based typing. What the research found in general, with its limitations: Clinical and demographic metadata were provided uncurated, with the amount varying by source and participant.

The germline V gene gives CDR1 as MGHDK and CDR2 as SYGVNS. From its cysteine to its phenylalanine, the CDR3 spans 15 amino acids. Only CDR3 DNA remains: 45 bases, in frame from the first base. V trim: 0 bases; J trim: 7 bases; unmatched bases: 6. Each collaborating institution followed its own protocols to collect whole blood in K2EDTA tubes. For TCRbeta analysis, collaborators shipped samples in one of three forms: frozen whole blood, isolated PBMCs, or DNA extracted from either of those sample types. TCRbeta CDR3 regions were amplified from genomic DNA using the immunoSEQ Assay, a bias-controlled multiplex PCR. Per the source publication's procedure: The number of nucleated cells in each sample was estimated by amplification of reference gene primers within the assay. To quantify the absolute abundance of each unique TCRbeta CDR3 rearrangement, sequence reads were collapsed and filtered. Productive Simpson clonality was computed per sample as the square root of Simpson's diversity index over productive rearrangements. TCRdb took this table from immuneACCESS and kept in-frame rearrangements with V and J called. Such tables lack part of the clones; where checked against another copy, unresolved V genes explain under half of the gap, and the rest is unexplained. Clone size and the V and J calls come from that table; the DNA yielded D and trimming. A total of about 46,000 clones appear in this sample, around nine tenths of them only once. The ten largest clones add up to over 9.5% of the sample.

This clonotype was obtained from a human donor with active COVID-19. The donor label of this sample is uncertain. Here the chain combines TRBV25-1 and TRBJ1-5; 7 of the junction bases match TRBD1. Sequencing was carried out using peripheral blood. Here the CDR3 is given as CASSEYRGDGQPQHF. The base sequence is TGTGCCAGCAGTGAATACAGGGGGGATGGCCAGCCCCAGCATTTT. The CDR3, completed at both ends by the reference TRBV25-1 and TRBJ1-5 genes, gives the full variable domain EADIYQTPRYLVIGTGKKITLECSQTMGHDKMYWYQQDPGMELHLIHYSYGVNSTEKGDLSSESTVSRIRTEHFPLTLESARPSHTSQYLCASSEYRGDGQPQHFGDGTRLSIL.